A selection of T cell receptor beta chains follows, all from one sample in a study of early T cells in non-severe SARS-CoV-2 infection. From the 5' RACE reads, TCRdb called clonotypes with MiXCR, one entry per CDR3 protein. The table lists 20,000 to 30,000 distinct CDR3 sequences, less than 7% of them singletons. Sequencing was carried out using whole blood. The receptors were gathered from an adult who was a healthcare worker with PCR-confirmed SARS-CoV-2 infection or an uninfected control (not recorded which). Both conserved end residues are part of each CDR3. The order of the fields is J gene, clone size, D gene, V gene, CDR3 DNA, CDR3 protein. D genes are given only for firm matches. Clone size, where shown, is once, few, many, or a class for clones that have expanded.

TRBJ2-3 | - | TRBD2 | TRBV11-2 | TGTGCCAGCAGCTTCCAAGGACTAGCGGCGAACACAGATACGCAGTATTTT | CASSFQGLAANTDTQYF
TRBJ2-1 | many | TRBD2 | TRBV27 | TGTGCCAGCAGTTTATATGGGACTAGCATGACCAATGAGCAGTTCTTC | CASSLYGTSMTNEQFF
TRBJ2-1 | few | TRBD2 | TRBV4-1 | TGCGCCAGCAGCCAAGGCCGGACTAGCGGGGGAAATGAGCAGTTCTTC | CASSQGRTSGGNEQFF
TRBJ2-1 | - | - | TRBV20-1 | TGCAGTGCTAGAGCGGGCAACAATGAGCAGTTCTTC | CSARAGNNEQFF
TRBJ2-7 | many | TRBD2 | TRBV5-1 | TGCGCCAGCAGCTCTTTTGGCGGGGAGGGCCTCGAGCAGTACTTC | CASSSFGGEGLEQYF
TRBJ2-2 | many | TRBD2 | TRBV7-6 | TGTGCCAGCAGCCGGACTAGCGGGGGGGCTCGGTACTCCACCGGGGAGCTGTTTTTT | CASSRTSGGARYSTGELFF
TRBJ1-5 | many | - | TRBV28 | TGTGCCAGCCTGACACTTGGGGGTCAGCCCCAGCATTTT | CASLTLGGQPQHF
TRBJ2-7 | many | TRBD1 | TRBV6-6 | TGTGCCAGCAGTCCCCTACCCATGGACAGGAGCGAGCAGTACTTC | CASSPLPMDRSEQYF
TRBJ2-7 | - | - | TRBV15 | TGTGCCACCAGCAGAGATGTGGGACCCAAATGCGAGCAGTACTTC | CATSRDVGPKCEQYF
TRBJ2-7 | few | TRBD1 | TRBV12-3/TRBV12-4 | TGTGCCAGCAGCCCTACACAGGGGGCGACCCCCCAGTACTTC | CASSPTQGATPQYF
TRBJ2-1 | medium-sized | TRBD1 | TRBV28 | TGTGCCAGCAGTTTGCTGGGACAGGGCTCCTACAATGAGCAGTTCTTC | CASSLLGQGSYNEQFF
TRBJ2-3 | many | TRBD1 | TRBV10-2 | TGCGCCAGCAGCGCCGGACAGGGCGTCACAGATACGCAGTATTTT | CASSAGQGVTDTQYF
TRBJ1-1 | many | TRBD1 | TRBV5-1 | TGCGCCAGCAGCTCGGGGGACAGATCTGGGAACACTGAAGCTTTCTTT | CASSSGDRSGNTEAFF
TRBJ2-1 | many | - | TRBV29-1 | TGCAGCGGGCAGGAGATCTACAATGAGCAGTTCTTC | CSGQEIYNEQFF
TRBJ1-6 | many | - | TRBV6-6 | TGTGCCAGCACCCCTTTGGGAAAGGGTTATAATTCACCCCTCCACTTT | CASTPLGKGYNSPLHF
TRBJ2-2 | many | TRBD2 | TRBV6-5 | TGTGCCAGCAGTTACTCGAATCTAGCGGGGGATACCGGGGAGCTGTTTTTT | CASSYSNLAGDTGELFF
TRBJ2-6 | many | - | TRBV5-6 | TGTGCCAGCAGCTTGGAGGCGGGGCCTACCTCTGGGGCCAACGTCCTGACTTTC | CASSLEAGPTSGANVLTF
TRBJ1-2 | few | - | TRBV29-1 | TGCAGCGTTGAAGGGGGGCTTAACTATGGCTACACCTTC | CSVEGGLNYGYTF
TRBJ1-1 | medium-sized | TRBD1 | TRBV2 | TGTGCCAGCAGTGTAGGACAGGGGACTGAAGCTTTCTTT | CASSVGQGTEAFF
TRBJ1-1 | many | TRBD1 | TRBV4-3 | TGCGCCAGCAGCCTGACAGGGGACCCAAACACTGAAGCTTTCTTT | CASSLTGDPNTEAFF
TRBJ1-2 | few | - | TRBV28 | TGTGCCAACAGTTTACTGGCCAGGGTCTATGGCTACACCTTC | CANSLLARVYGYTF
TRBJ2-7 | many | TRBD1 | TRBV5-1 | TGCGCCAGCAGCCTCCCGGGACAGGCGGCCTACGAGCAGTACTTC | CASSLPGQAAYEQYF
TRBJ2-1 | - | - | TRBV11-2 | TGTGCCAGCAGATTAACTAGCTCCAGGTACAATGAGCAGTTCTTC | CASRLTSSRYNEQFF
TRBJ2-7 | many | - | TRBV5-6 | TGTGCCAGCAGTGTGGGGTACGAGCAGTACTTC | CASSVGYEQYF
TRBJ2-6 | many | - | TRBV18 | TGTGCCAGCTCACAATACAGGAGCTCTGGGGCCAACGTCCTGACTTTC | CASSQYRSSGANVLTF
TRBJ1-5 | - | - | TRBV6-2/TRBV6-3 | TGTGCCAGCAGCCCATACACAGGGTTTAGCAATCAGCCCCAGCATTTT | CASSPYTGFSNQPQHF
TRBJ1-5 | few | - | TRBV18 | TGTGCCAGCTCACCAGTCGAGAACAGGAATCAGCCCCAGCATTTT | CASSPVENRNQPQHF
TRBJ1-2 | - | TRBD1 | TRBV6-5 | TGTGCCAGCAGTTCCATATGGGACAGGGGGCACTATGGCTACACCTTC | CASSSIWDRGHYGYTF
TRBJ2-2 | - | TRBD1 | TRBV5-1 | TGCGCCAGCAGCTTGAACAGGGGGCCAATGACCGGGGAGCTGTTTTTT | CASSLNRGPMTGELFF
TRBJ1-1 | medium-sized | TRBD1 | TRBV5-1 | TGCGCCAGCAGCCCTACCTTTGAGGGGGCGGAAGCTTTCTTT | CASSPTFEGAEAFF
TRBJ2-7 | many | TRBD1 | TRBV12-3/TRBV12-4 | TGTGCCAGCAGTCCAGGGGGCTACCACGAGCAGTACTTC | CASSPGGYHEQYF
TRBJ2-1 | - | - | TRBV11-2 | TGTGCCAGCAGCTTAGTCTACAATGAGCAGTTCTTC | CASSLVYNEQFF
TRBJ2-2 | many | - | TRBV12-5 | TGTGCTAGTGGTTCCTCGACAGGAGAGTACACCGGGGAGCTGTTTTTT | CASGSSTGEYTGELFF
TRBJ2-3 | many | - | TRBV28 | TGTGCCAGCAGTTGGTATGGGGGCACAGATACGCAGTATTTT | CASSWYGGTDTQYF
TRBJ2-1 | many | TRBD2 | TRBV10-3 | TGTGCCATCAGTGAGCCGTCGGGCGGGAGATGGGAGCAGTTCTTC | CAISEPSGGRWEQFF
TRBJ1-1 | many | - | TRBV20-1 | TGCAGTGCTGTACAGGAACGCGAAGCTTTCTTT | CSAVQEREAFF
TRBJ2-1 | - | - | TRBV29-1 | TGCAGCGTTGAAGGCCGAAGAGGGCAGTTCTTC | CSVEGRRGQFF
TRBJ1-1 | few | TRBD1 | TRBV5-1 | TGCGCCAGCAGCGTTGGAGGGGGCTTTACGAACACTGAAGCTTTCTTT | CASSVGGGFTNTEAFF
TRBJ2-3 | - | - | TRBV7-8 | TGTGCCAGCAGTCGGGGGTTGGATACGCAGTATTTT | CASSRGLDTQYF
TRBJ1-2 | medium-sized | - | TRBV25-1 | TGTGCCAGCAGTGAATTCGACAGGCGTTATGGCTACACCTTC | CASSEFDRRYGYTF
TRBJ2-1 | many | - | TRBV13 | TGTGCCAGCAGCTTGAGTTTAGGGGATCCGGACAATGAGCAGTTCTTC | CASSLSLGDPDNEQFF
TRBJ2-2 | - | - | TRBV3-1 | TGTGCCAGCAGCCAAGACGGGGCCCCGGCCACCGGGGAGCTGTTTTTT | CASSQDGAPATGELFF
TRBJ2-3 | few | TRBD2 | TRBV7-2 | TGTGCCAGCAGCTTGGGGCGGGGGGGCACAGATACGCAGTATTTT | CASSLGRGGTDTQYF
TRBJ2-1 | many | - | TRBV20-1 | TGCAGTGCTAGAGATATTTGGGGAACCTACAATGAGCAGTTCTTC | CSARDIWGTYNEQFF
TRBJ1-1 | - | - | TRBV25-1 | TGTGCCAGCAGTTATGGGATGAACACTGAAGCTTTCTTT | CASSYGMNTEAFF
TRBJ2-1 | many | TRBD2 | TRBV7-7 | TGTGCCAGCAGCTTATTCCCGGGGGGACACAATGAGCAGTTCTTC | CASSLFPGGHNEQFF
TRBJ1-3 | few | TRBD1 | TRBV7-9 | TGTGCCAGCAGCCGGGACAGGGAGTCTGGAAACACCATATATTTT | CASSRDRESGNTIYF
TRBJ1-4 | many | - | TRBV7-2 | TGTGCCAGCAGCCTGTGGGGCGGGGGAATAGCGGAAAAACTGTTTTTT | CASSLWGGGIAEKLFF
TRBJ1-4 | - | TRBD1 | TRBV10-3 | TGTGCCATCAGGGGACAGGGGGCTAATGAAAAACTGTTTTTT | CAIRGQGANEKLFF
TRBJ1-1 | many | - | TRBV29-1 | TGCAGCGCAACGGACGGATGGTACCCCCTGAACACTGAAGCTTTCTTT | CSATDGWYPLNTEAFF
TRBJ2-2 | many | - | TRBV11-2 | TGTGCCAGCAGCGGAGGGGGGCCCACCGGGGAGCTGTTTTTT | CASSGGGPTGELFF
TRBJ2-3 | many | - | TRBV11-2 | TGTGCCAGCAGCTTCGGACGGGCTCTCACAGATACGCAGTATTTT | CASSFGRALTDTQYF